What follows are 3 T cell receptor beta chains derived from one specimen sequenced in a study of neurological immune-mediated disorders. Each CDR3 protein is one row after TCRdb ran MiXCR on the 5' RACE reads. The sample contains about 55,000 distinct CDR3 sequences, approximately 4% of which appear only once. Sequenced input: PBMCs. Receptor source: a man between 45 and 60 years old with multiple sclerosis.

The sample holds many counts of this clonotype. The chain recombines TRBV12-3 or TRBV12-4 with TRBJ2-1, with TRBD2 identical over 9 bases. V was pared by 6 bases and J by 8 bases, with 11 bases of the junction left unmatched. This CDR3 comprises 15 residues. CDR3 amino acids: CASSKGRGGLDEQFF. The CDR3 DNA reads TGTGCCAGCAGCAAAGGGCGGGGGGGCCTCGATGAGCAGTTCTTC.

The sample holds many counts of this clonotype. This sequence joins TRBV5-1 and TRBJ1-5; 9 nucleotides match TRBD1. Germline CDR1 SGHRS, CDR2 YFSETQ. This CDR3 is 15 amino acids long. With V trimmed by 4 bases and J by 1 base, 3 bases remained unmatched. The CDR3 sequence: CASSLQGASNQPQHF. In DNA, the CDR3 is TGCGCCAGCAGCCTACAGGGGGCCAGCAATCAGCCCCAGCATTTT.

This clonotype was found many times. CDR3: CSATPRGAGEQFF. Here the CDR3 DNA reads TGCAGTGCAACCCCCCGGGGGGCTGGTGAGCAGTTCTTC. This chain links TRBV20-1 with TRBJ2-1, with D tentatively TRBD2 (7 bases). From germline, CDR1 is DFQATT and CDR2 SNEGSKA (reference sequence). With 6 bases removed from V and 9 bases from J, the gap between germline ends came to 18 bases. The CDR3 loop spans 13 amino acids.